The 13 T cell receptor beta chains reported below all come from one sample, sequenced in a study of molecular identifiers for immune sequencing clone quantification. TCRdb called the PCR reads again in MiXCR, with one record for every CDR3 protein. The repertoire holds about 640,000 distinct CDR3 sequences, with roughly 21% as singletons. Sequenced input: naive CD8+ T cells from blood, with Jurkat cell RNA spiked in. Subset reported: FACS-sorted CD8+CD4-CCR7+CD45RA+ naive T cells. These receptors were taken from a human donor in good health. Some libraries in this study had Jurkat cell RNA spiked in.

The chain joins TRBV14 to TRBJ1-1, with D uncertain. The CDR3 length is 16 residues. Germline CDR1 and CDR2: SGHDN and FVKESK. V gave up 5 bases and J gave up 7 bases, with 23 bases separating them. CDR3 DNA: TGTGCCAGCAGCAAGGAGGGCAACGGGCTCTGGGGTGAAGCTTTCTTT. Encoded protein: CASSKEGNGLWGEAFF.

The table lists this clonotype with a few counts. The chain has TRBV15 and TRBJ2-3; no clear D. The germline CDR1 and CDR2 sequences are LNHNV and YYDKDF (reference sequence). Between the trimmed V and J ends, which lost 0 bases and 3 bases, there was a span of 13 bases. The CDR3 consists of 16 residues. CDR3 sequence: CATSREDASGTDTQYF. CDR3 bases: TGTGCCACCAGCAGAGAAGACGCAAGTGGGACAGATACGCAGTATTTT. The complete variable domain, with remaining parts taken from reference TRBV15 and TRBJ2-3, reads DAMVIQNPRYQVTQFGKPVTLSCSQTLNHNVMYWYQQKSSQAPKLLFHYYDKDFNNEADTPDNFQSRRPNTSFCFLDIRSPGLGDTAMYLCATSREDASGTDTQYFGPGTRLTVL.

This clonotype was counted at least ten times. The chain is built from TRBV6-2 or TRBV6-3 and TRBJ1-1; the D gene is possibly TRBD1 (5 bases). This CDR3 comprises 15 residues. With 1 base removed from V and 0 bases from J, the gap between germline ends came to 9 bases. CDR1 and CDR2 from the germline V gene are MNHEY and SVGEGT. This CDR3 is CASSYLTVMNTEAFF. The CDR3 DNA sequence: TGTGCCAGCAGTTACTTGACAGTTATGAACACTGAAGCTTTCTTT.

This clonotype was detected ten times or more. Written as DNA, the CDR3 is TGCGCCAGCAGCCACACCGACAGGAACAAAAACATTCAGTACTTC. This gives the protein CASSHTDRNKNIQYF. V usage is TRBV4-1 and J usage is TRBJ2-4; D is possibly TRBD1 (6 bases). CDR3 length equals 15 residues. The germline CDR1 and CDR2 sequences are MGHRA and YSYEKL. V lost 3 bases, J lost 3 bases, and 12 bases lay in between.

This clonotype was recorded many times. The chain couples TRBV7-9 to TRBJ2-7; 10 bases line up with TRBD1. Germline V gene lookup returns CDR1 SEHNR and CDR2 FQNEAQ (reference sequence). CDR3 length equals 14 residues. V was clipped by 4 bases and J by 5 bases; unmatched bases: 5. The CDR3, as DNA: TGTGCCAGCAGCTCCCGGGACAGGGGCCACGAGCAGTACTTC. It codes for CASSSRDRGHEQYF.

This clonotype was observed at least ten times. V is TRBV20-1 and J is TRBJ1-5; 7 positions match TRBD1. Trimming at V came to 6 bases and at J to 0 bases, leaving 8 bases not matched to a gene. CDR1 is DFQATT, CDR2 SNEGSKA, per germline (reference sequence). This CDR3 has 15 amino acids. The CDR3 reads CSAPSWDSSNQPQHF. CDR3 DNA sequence: TGCAGTGCCCCGTCTTGGGACAGTAGCAATCAGCCCCAGCATTTT.

This clonotype was observed a handful of times. One junction end disagrees with the germline gene, perhaps due to a read error. The J gene is TRBJ2-7, the V gene TRBV9, with D perhaps TRBD1 (6 bases). Germline CDR1 reads SGDLS; CDR2 reads YYNGEE. This CDR3 is 14 amino acids long. The CDR3 loop reads CASSVGQSSYERYF. The CDR3 DNA reads as TGTGCCAGCAGCGTTGGACAGAGCTCCTACGAGCGGTACTTC.

This clonotype came up many times. The chain employs TRBV4-3 and TRBJ2-7; D ambiguous. The CDR3 is 15 residues long. V lost 1 base and J lost 5, with 15 bases in between. Per germline, CDR1 LGHNA and CDR2 YSLEER. CDR3 loop: CASSQGQVPEDEQYF. Written as DNA, the CDR3 is TGCGCCAGCAGCCAAGGGCAGGTCCCAGAAGACGAGCAGTACTTC.

A note on this clonotype: Since no conserved phenylalanine or tryptophan closes the CDR3, a read error is the likely cause. V usage is TRBV7-2 and J usage is TRBJ2-7; 8 bases line up with TRBD1. V trimming: 5 bases; J trimming: 2 bases; junction bases outside the gene matches: 5. CDR1 is SGHTA and CDR2 is FQGNSA in the germline V gene. The CDR3 spans 14 residues. The CDR3 DNA follows: TGTGCCAGCAGCCCGGGGACAGGAACCTACGAGCAGTACCTC. Amino acid sequence: CASSPGTGTYEQYL.

The sample holds a few counts of this clonotype. The genes are TRBV4-1 and TRBJ1-1; weak D call: TRBD1 (6 bases). Germline V gene sequence: CDR1 MGHRA, CDR2 YSYEKL. Trimming removed 7 bases at V and 4 bases at J, with 13 bases between. There are 13 residues in the CDR3. The DNA for the CDR3 is TGCGCCAGCACCTCTAAGGGGGGCACTGAAGCTTTCTTT. This encodes CASTSKGGTEAFF.

This clonotype was recorded many times. The V and J genes are TRBV27 and TRBJ1-5; D is uncertain. The CDR3 sequence is 12 residues long. The V gene lost 4 bases and the J gene lost 5 bases, with 6 bases spanning the gap. Germline assignment: CDR1 MNHEY and CDR2 SMNVEV (reference sequence). CDR3 nucleotide sequence: TGTGCCAGCAGTTCCCTTGATCAGCCCCAGCATTTT. It codes for CASSSLDQPQHF.

As concerns this clonotype: A read error may explain this, as a much larger clone is one base away. The conserved final phenylalanine or tryptophan is absent from the CDR3, which likely points to a read error. The gene calls are TRBV27 and TRBJ1-4; D unresolved. With 10 bases removed from V and 0 bases from J, the gap between germline ends came to 9 bases. This CDR3 has 13 amino acids. Germline V gene data show CDR1 as MNHEY and CDR2 as SMNVEV (reference sequence). CDR3 DNA: TGTGCCACCAGAGATGCAACTAATGAAAAACTGTTTCTT. Translating it yields CATRDATNEKLFL.

At least ten counts were recorded for this clonotype. In DNA form, the CDR3 reads TGTGCCAGCAGCTGGGACAGGGATCAAGAGACCCAGTACTTC. This codes for CASSWDRDQETQYF. The chain is built from TRBV7-9 and TRBJ2-5; TRBD1 aligns across 9 bases. Trimming took 4 bases from V and 2 from J; bases not matched to a gene: 2. Looked up from germline, CDR1 is SEHNR and CDR2 is FQNEAQ (reference sequence). The CDR3 covers 14 residues.